The 13 T cell receptor beta chains in this list originate from one sample, sequenced in a study of monozygotic twins with inflammatory bowel disease. One entry per CDR3 protein, without DNA, is what TCRdb gives after re-calling the 5' RACE reads. Its listing shows roughly 300,000 distinct CDR3 sequences. The specimen sequenced was blood. Receptors originate from a human donor with ulcerative colitis or Crohn's disease, or a healthy co-twin of an affected twin (not recorded which).

The J gene is TRBJ2-5, the V gene TRBV7-9; lacking DNA, the TRBD2 call made by TCRdb goes unchecked. There are 16 residues in the CDR3. CDR1 is SEHNR, CDR2 FQNEAQ, per germline (reference sequence). CDR3 protein: CASSLGRGALRETQYF.

CDR3 sequence: CASSRQGAGYTEAFF. The chain employs TRBV6-1 and TRBJ1-1; TCRdb's assignment of TRBD1 cannot be checked, as there is no DNA. Looked up from germline, CDR1 is MNHNS and CDR2 is SASEGT. The CDR3 has 15 residues.

This chain uses TRBV12-3 or TRBV12-4 with TRBJ2-7; TCRdb indicates TRBD1, and absent DNA this call remains unverified. The CDR3 is 15 residues long. The chain's CDR3 is CASSRGPDRGYEQYF.

The V call is TRBV27, the J call TRBJ2-1; TCRdb's D call, TRBD2, is unchecked because there is no DNA. This CDR3 contains 14 residues. Germline assignment: CDR1 MNHEY and CDR2 SMNVEV (reference sequence). The CDR3 loop is CASSWLVTRNEQFF.

The chain is built from TRBV5-1 and TRBJ2-1; TCRdb's D gene call, TRBD2, goes unchecked for lack of DNA. Germline values: CDR1 SGHRS, CDR2 YFSETQ. This CDR3 spans 17 amino acids. CDR3 loop: CASSVTLRGASYNEQFF.

The J gene is TRBJ1-4, the V gene TRBV4-3; the TRBD1 assignment by TCRdb is unverifiable without DNA. This CDR3 has 15 residues. The germline V gene encodes CDR1 LGHNA and CDR2 YSLEER. The CDR3 loop reads CASSQDGRGGEKLFF.

The chain carries TRBV14 and TRBJ1-2; TCRdb lists TRBD1, though no DNA is available to test this call. This CDR3 contains 15 residues. Germline V lookup: CDR1 SGHDN, CDR2 FVKESK. The CDR3: CASSQTGPGAGGYTF.

The rearrangement links TRBV19 to TRBJ2-7. CDR3 length: 11 residues. Germline V lookup: CDR1 LNHDA, CDR2 SQIVND (reference sequence). The CDR3 sequence: CASSSRYEQYF.

The gene calls are TRBV28 and TRBJ2-1. This CDR3 has 18 residues. From germline, CDR1 is MDHEN and CDR2 SYDVKM. The CDR3 loop reads CASSTIRETGGAYNEQFF.

This chain uses TRBV9 with TRBJ2-1; TCRdb designates TRBD2, a call that cannot be tested without DNA. Germline loops: CDR1 SGDLS, CDR2 YYNGEE. This CDR3 comprises 15 residues. This CDR3 is CASSPGVAGYNEQFF.

The rearrangement joins TRBV6-1 to TRBJ1-3; TCRdb indicates TRBD1, and absent DNA this call remains unverified. CDR1 and CDR2 (germline): MNHNS, SASEGT. The CDR3 runs to 15 residues. The CDR3 is CASYQTGSPGNTIYF.

This rearrangement joins TRBV20-1 to TRBJ2-7; the D call of TRBD1 rests on TCRdb alone, since no DNA is present to check it. Germline assignment: CDR1 DFQATT and CDR2 SNEGSKA (reference sequence). This CDR3 region has 14 residues. This CDR3 is CSARGSPAPYEQYF.

This chain's CDR3 is CATSDLQTSGGRDTQYF. The gene calls are TRBV24-1 and TRBJ2-3; the TRBD2 assignment by TCRdb is unverifiable without DNA. CDR3 length equals 17 residues. Germline V lookup: CDR1 KGHDR, CDR2 SFDVKD.